The clone carrying this TCR beta chain appeared a few times. The entry originates in a study of T cells in Graves' hyperthyroidism and ophthalmopathy. There were TCR beta CDR3 regions amplified from RNA transcripts. First-round RT-PCR targeting the TCR CDR3 was performed with the HTBI primer set. TCRdb used MiXCR to reprocess the multiplex PCR reads, holding one entry per CDR3 protein. The sample lists hundreds of thousands of distinct CDR3 sequences; more than 20% were seen once. The sequencing input was blood. This receptor was taken from a man aged 25-45 years with Graves' ophthalmopathy.

The CDR3 bases are TGCAGTGCTCCTCCGACCCGAAGCACAGATACGCAGTATTTT. Translating gives CSAPPTRSTDTQYF. This chain joins TRBV20-1 and TRBJ2-3; D uncertain. Between the trimmed V and J ends, which lost 5 bases and 0 bases, there was a span of 12 bases. Germline V gene data show CDR1 as DFQATT and CDR2 as SNEGSKA (reference sequence). The CDR3 sequence is 14 residues long.